Listed below are T cell receptor beta chains from one sample, sequenced in a study of blood T cell repertoires in COVID-19. The repertoire was sequenced with immunoSEQ multiplex PCR; TCRdb's copy has only in-frame clones and lacks some. This sample has 150,000 or so clones, with over 75% found just once. Sequencing was carried out using PBMCs or T cells enriched from blood (not recorded which). The receptor set was obtained from a woman in her fifties or sixties who had recovered from COVID-19. CDR3s include the opening cysteine and the closing phenylalanine or tryptophan. The D gene is left open where the match is weak. Clone size is stated in some rows and not others, as once, few, many or a class when expanded.

j_call clone_size v_call d_call cdr3_nt cdr3_aa
TRBJ2-3 . TRBV5-4 . TGTGCCAGCAGGACATCTAGCACAGATACGCAGTATTTT CASRTSSTDTQYF
TRBJ2-3 . TRBV4-2 TRBD2 TGTGCCAGCAGCCACTCCGGGACTAGCAGCACAGATACGCAGTATTTT CASSHSGTSSTDTQYF
TRBJ1-1 . TRBV27 . TGTGCCAGCAGTTTCCTCGGAGGGAGGACTTTCTTT CASSFLGGRTFF
TRBJ2-1 . TRBV11-2 TRBD2 TGTGCCAGCAGCTCCATAGCGGGCCGAGTAAATGAGCAGTTCTTC CASSSIAGRVNEQFF
TRBJ2-7 . TRBV28 . TGTGCCAGCAGTTTATGGTCAGTACCCTACGAGCAGTACTTC CASSLWSVPYEQYF
TRBJ1-2 . TRBV27 . TGTGCCACCCCGACAGACTATGGCTACACCTTC CATPTDYGYTF
TRBJ1-4 once TRBV7-2 TRBD1 TGTGCCAGCAGCTTAGGGAGGGGGCCAAATGAAAAACTGTTTTTT CASSLGRGPNEKLFF
TRBJ1-5 . TRBV19 . TGTGCCAGTAGTAGGGCAGGGAATCAGCCCCAGCATTTT CASSRAGNQPQHF
TRBJ1-6 . TRBV28 TRBD1 TGTGCCATCGAGGACAGGGGGTATAATTCACCCCTCCACTTT CAIEDRGYNSPLHF
TRBJ2-1 . TRBV5-4 TRBD2 TGTGCCAGCAGCTACGGACTAGCGTCCTACAATGAGCAGTTCTTC CASSYGLASYNEQFF
TRBJ1-1 . TRBV2 . TGTGCCAGCAGTGTAAGCCAGGTGGCTTTCTTT CASSVSQVAFF